This TCR beta chain was sequenced for a study of blood T cell repertoires in COVID-19. This table comes from immunoSEQ multiplex PCR, and its TCRdb copy is limited to in-frame clones, with some not included. Of 200,000 to 250,000 clones in the sample, under 90% were seen once. Germline CDR1 reads MDHEN; CDR2 reads SYDVKM. Trimming pared 2 bases from V and 8 bases from J, leaving 15 bases between. This CDR3 contains 14 residues. V gene TRBV28 combines with J gene TRBJ1-2; D is possibly TRBD1 (6 bases). This clonotype originated in a man aged 50 to 60 with COVID-19, enrolled during active disease. The sample was peripheral blood. The CDR3 nucleotides are TGTGCCAGCAGTTTACCCGGGACATTGTGGGGCTACACCTTC. Its protein product is CASSLPGTLWGYTF.